The 18 T cell receptor beta chains below were found in one sample sequenced in a study of blood T cell repertoires in COVID-19. Using immunoSEQ multiplex PCR, the repertoire was profiled, and TCRdb retains in-frame clones only, with some absent. The repertoire holds more than 95,000 clones, with 87% as singletons. The sample consisted of peripheral blood. These receptors originate from a man between 45 and 60 years old in a cohort sampled during active COVID-19.

This chain uses TRBV2 with TRBJ1-5, with no clear D. The CDR3 is made up of 14 amino acids. Germline lookup yields CDR1 SNHLY and CDR2 FYNNEI. V dropped 5 bases and J dropped 0 bases, with 8 bases sitting between them. DNA of the CDR3: TGTGCCAGCAGTTCATGGAGTAGCAATCAGCCCCAGCATTTT. Residues: CASSSWSSNQPQHF. Full variable domain (rest looked up from reference TRBV2 and TRBJ1-5): EPEVTQTPSHQVTQMGQEVILRCVPISNHLYFYWYRQILGQKVEFLVSFYNNEISEKSEIFDDQFSVERPDGSNFTLKIRSTKLEDSAMYFCASSSWSSNQPQHFGDGTRLSIL.

A single count supports this clone. This chain joins TRBV19 and TRBJ1-6; the D is unclear. The V and J ends lost 6 bases and 11 bases respectively, with 14 bases between them. Germline V gene lookup returns CDR1 LNHDA and CDR2 SQIVND (reference sequence). The CDR3 contains 13 residues. CDR3: CASSAELRAPLHF. The CDR3 DNA is TGTGCCAGTAGCGCCGAACTCCGCGCACCCCTCCACTTT.

The chain recombines TRBV29-1 with TRBJ1-1, with TRBD1 identical over 9 bases. The V segment lost 6 bases and the J segment 12 bases; nucleotides outside the gene matches: 11. Germline lookup yields CDR1 SQVTM and CDR2 ANQGSEA. The CDR3 loop spans 12 amino acids. CDR3 sequence (DNA): TGCAGCGTCGCTTCTGGACAGGGGAGGACTTTCTTT. Translating gives CSVASGQGRTFF. Drawing the rest from reference TRBV29-1 and TRBJ1-1, the complete variable domain is SAVISQKPSRDICQRGTSLTIQCQVDSQVTMMFWYRQQPGQSLTLIATANQGSEATYESGFVIDKFPISRPNLTFSTLTVSNMSPEDSSIYLCSVASGQGRTFFGQGTRLTVV.

The V and J genes are TRBV28 and TRBJ2-7, with 9 positions matching TRBD1. Germline CDR1 and CDR2: MDHEN and SYDVKM. V lost 6 bases to trimming and J lost 7 bases; unmatched junction nucleotides: 13. The CDR3 is made up of 15 amino acids. The CDR3 DNA reads TGTGCCAGCAGCTCCGGAGGGACAGGGTTTTCAGAGCAGTACGTC. This gives the protein CASSSGGTGFSEQYV.

This chain connects TRBV7-3 to TRBJ2-7, with 7 bases matching TRBD1. The CDR3 spans 13 residues. V lost 2 bases and J lost 6; bases outside the gene matches: 4. CDR1 SGHTA and CDR2 FQGTGA come from the germline V gene. The CDR3 here is CASSLGDRAEQYF. CDR3 in DNA: TGTGCCAGCAGCTTAGGAGACAGGGCCGAGCAGTACTTC.

V gene TRBV4-1 combines with J gene TRBJ2-2; 15 positions agree with TRBD2. Germline CDR1 reads MGHRA; CDR2 reads YSYEKL. The ends lost 6 bases at V and 2 bases at J; junction bases unmatched: 4. The CDR3 is 17 residues long. CDR3 nucleotides: TGCGCCAGCAGGCGGACTAGCGGGGGGGCCAACACCGGGGAGCTGTTTTTT. Its translation: CASRRTSGGANTGELFF.

J is TRBJ2-3 and V is TRBV6-6; D perhaps matches TRBD2 (6 bases). The germline V gene has CDR1 MNHNY and CDR2 SVGAGI (reference sequence). This CDR3 is built from 13 residues. V was pared by 9 bases and J by 0 bases, with 10 bases between. This chain's CDR3 is CASTGTSTDTQYF. DNA for the CDR3: TGTGCCAGTACCGGGACTAGCACAGATACGCAGTATTTT.

The J gene is TRBJ2-5, the V gene TRBV12-2; the table's D gene call, TRBD2, was not cross checked with the DNA. TRBV12-2 is a known pseudogene. This CDR3 is built from 16 residues. Here the CDR3 DNA reads TGTGCAAGTCGCTCAGAGGGGACTAGGTCGGGGGAGACCCAGTACTTC. Amino acid sequence: CASRSEGTRSGETQYF.

The J gene is TRBJ2-3, the V gene TRBV27; 7 nucleotides match TRBD2. This CDR3 has 14 amino acids. CDR1 is MNHEY and CDR2 is SMNVEV in the germline V gene (reference sequence). V shed 7 bases, J shed 2 bases, and the junction held 6 bases outside the gene matches. The CDR3 is CASKEGLNTDTQYF. CDR3 bases: TGTGCCAGCAAGGAGGGACTAAACACAGATACGCAGTATTTT.

CDR3 bases: TGTGCCACCTATTTTACGGCCAGCGTCGCTCCCTACGAGCAGTACTTC. Translating gives CATYFTASVAPYEQYF. V usage is TRBV6-6 and J usage is TRBJ2-7; D gene ambiguous. Trimming stripped 10 bases from V and 2 bases from J, with 24 bases between. CDR1 is MNHNY, CDR2 SVGAGI, per germline (reference sequence). The CDR3 is made up of 16 amino acids.

The genes are TRBV6-2 or TRBV6-3 and TRBJ2-3; possibly TRBD2 for D (6 bases). Germline V lookup: CDR1 MNHEY, CDR2 SVGEGT. The V end lost 5 bases, the J end lost 0 bases, and 12 bases lay between the germline ends. The CDR3 length is 15 residues. The CDR3 here is CASSTRGRSTDTQYF. The CDR3 coding sequence is TGTGCCAGCAGTACGCGGGGAAGAAGCACAGATACGCAGTATTTT.

V gene TRBV5-1 combines with J gene TRBJ2-3, with 8 bases that match TRBD2. The V segment lost 2 bases and the J segment 0 bases; nucleotides outside the gene matches: 11. The length of the CDR3 is 18 residues. CDR1 SGHRS and CDR2 YFSETQ come from the germline V gene. CDR3 loop: CASSFGRGASQSTDTQYF. The CDR3 region has the DNA TGCGCCAGCAGCTTTGGGCGGGGGGCCTCTCAAAGCACAGATACGCAGTATTTT.

The CDR3 nucleotides read TGTGCCAGCAATAGGGGCGGGGTATCTGGAAACACCATATATTTT. This translates into CASNRGGVSGNTIYF. V gene TRBV6-5 combines with J gene TRBJ1-3; TRBD1 might be the D (5 bases). V gave up 7 bases and J gave up 1 base, with 14 bases separating them. The V gene's germline CDR1 is MNHEY and CDR2 SVGAGI. This CDR3 comprises 15 residues.

This chain joins TRBV5-5 and TRBJ2-3; no reliable D call. This CDR3 comprises 11 residues. Germline V lookup: CDR1 SGHKS, CDR2 YYEKEE (reference sequence). V was shortened by 8 bases and J by 5 bases, with 9 bases between the two germline ends. CDR3 in amino acids: CASLRGDTQYF. In nucleotides, the CDR3 is TGTGCCAGTCTTAGAGGAGATACGCAGTATTTT.

The J gene is TRBJ1-2, the V gene TRBV3-1 (or the pseudogene TRBV3-2); D may be TRBD1 (5 bases). The ends were cut back, 0 bases at V and 4 bases at J, with 12 bases in the middle. The CDR3 contains 15 residues. Per germline, CDR1 LGHDT and CDR2 YNNKEL (reference sequence). Written as DNA, the CDR3 is TGTGCCAGCAGCCAAGATCTAGGACAACTCTATGGCTACACCTTC. As protein: CASSQDLGQLYGYTF.

The chain combines TRBV18 with TRBJ1-5, with no clear D. Germline CDR1 and CDR2: KGHSH and LQKENI. Trimming removed 0 bases at V and 0 bases at J, with 6 bases between. The CDR3 has 15 amino acids. CDR3 sequence reads: CASSPPRGSNQPQHF. The CDR3, as DNA: TGTGCCAGCTCACCACCTAGAGGTAGCAATCAGCCCCAGCATTTT.

The rearrangement joins TRBV19 to TRBJ1-1; 9 bases are a match to TRBD1. The length of the CDR3 is 16 residues. Germline values: CDR1 LNHDA, CDR2 SQIVND (reference sequence). V trimming: 6 bases; J trimming: 4 bases; junction bases outside the gene matches: 12. CDR3 residues: CASRLTGGRLGTEAFF. The DNA of the CDR3 is TGTGCCAGTAGGCTGACAGGGGGTAGGCTCGGCACTGAAGCTTTCTTT.

The chain has TRBV10-3 and TRBJ2-7; D gene uncertain. From germline, CDR1 is ENHRY and CDR2 SYGVKD. Between the trimmed V and J ends, which lost 0 bases and 0 bases, there was a span of 9 bases. The CDR3 has 15 residues. This chain's CDR3 is CAISESISPSYEQYF. As DNA, the CDR3 is TGTGCCATCAGTGAGTCGATTAGCCCCTCCTACGAGCAGTACTTC.